This paragraph covers one T cell receptor (beta chain) sequence. Germline V gene data show CDR1 as MNHEY and CDR2 as SMNVEV (reference sequence). V was shortened by 2 bases and J by 5 bases, with 10 bases between the two germline ends. This CDR3 has 13 amino acids. This sample is drawn from a study of technical replicates of blood from a few donors. The protocol was immunoSEQ multiplex PCR, while the TCRdb copy is restricted to in-frame clones and leaves out a portion. The sample holds 80,000 or so clones; almost 96% are singletons and the top ten take around 0.39%. This TCR derives from a human donor in good health. This sequence joins TRBV27 and TRBJ2-7; the D gene is possibly TRBD1 (5 bases). Sequenced sample: T cells isolated from PBMCs. In DNA, the CDR3 is TGTGCCAGCAGTTTAGTCTGGGGCCACGAGCAGTACTTC. It yields the protein CASSLVWGHEQYF.